These 10 T cell receptor beta chains were all obtained from the same sample, sequenced in a study of blood T cell repertoires in COVID-19. TCRdb's table, derived via immunoSEQ multiplex PCR, lists solely in-frame clones and lacks some. The sample holds about 250,000 clones; roughly 85% are singletons and the top ten take 2.5% to 3.5%. The specimen was peripheral blood. The source is a woman aged 25 to 39 with active or convalescent COVID-19.

The rearrangement joins TRBV6-6 to TRBJ2-2; 9 bases map to TRBD2. The CDR3 runs 15 residues. The trim removed 7 bases at V and 3 bases at J, leaving 6 bases unmatched. Germline CDR1 is MNHNY and CDR2 is SVGAGI (reference sequence). CDR3 sequence (DNA): TGTGCCAGCAAGATAGCGGGGGCGTACACCGGGGAGCTGTTTTTT. Residues: CASKIAGAYTGELFF.

The J gene is TRBJ2-3, the V gene TRBV7-9; possible D gene TRBD1, 5 bases. Trimming took off 4 bases at V and 14 bases at J, with 13 bases between the two ends. CDR1 SEHNR and CDR2 FQNEAQ come from the germline V gene (reference sequence). The CDR3 runs 11 residues. The CDR3 here is CASSSGLQVYF. The CDR3 DNA reads as TGTGCCAGCAGCTCAGGGTTACAGGTGTATTTT.

The V and J genes are TRBV7-2 and TRBJ2-3, with 8 bases lining up with TRBD2. CDR3 length: 15 residues. J lost 7 bases, V lost 1 base, and 7 bases had no gene match. Germline V gene data show CDR1 as SGHTA and CDR2 as FQGNSA. The CDR3 protein is CASSLEVAGSNTQYF. CDR3 bases: TGTGCCAGCAGCTTAGAGGTAGCGGGGAGTAATACGCAGTATTTT.

This clone was observed a single time. The chain joins TRBV5-1 to TRBJ1-1, with D tentatively TRBD1 (6 bases). V shed 0 bases and J shed 0 bases, with 12 bases lying between them. Per the germline V gene, CDR1 is SGHRS and CDR2 is YFSETQ. The CDR3 runs 16 residues. CDR3 nucleotides: TGCGCCAGCAGCTTGGGCAGGGGCGTTATGAACACTGAAGCTTTCTTT. It codes for CASSLGRGVMNTEAFF.

Concerning this clone: An end of the junction does not agree with germline; a read error may underlie this. The CDR3 bases are TGTGCCAGCAGTTTAGCCCGGACTAGCTTTTTT. Its protein is CASSLARTSFF. This rearrangement joins TRBV12-3 or TRBV12-4 to TRBJ2-3, with 8 bases matching TRBD2. The CDR3 loop spans 11 amino acids.

The chain has TRBV2 and TRBJ2-4; D is unresolved. The CDR3 consists of 11 residues. CDR1 SNHLY and CDR2 FYNNEI come from the germline V gene. With 3 bases removed from V and 13 bases from J, the gap between germline ends came to 10 bases. The CDR3 spells CASSESVTQYF. The CDR3 DNA is TGTGCCAGCAGTGAGTCGGTCACCCAGTACTTC.

This chain connects TRBV7-3 to TRBJ2-2; 10 positions agree with TRBD1. CDR1 is SGHTA, CDR2 FQGTGA, per germline. Trimming at V came to 4 bases and at J to 4 bases, leaving 3 bases not matched to a gene. The CDR3 consists of 15 residues. The CDR3 sequence: CASSSTGGATGELFF. CDR3 DNA sequence: TGTGCCAGCAGCTCGACAGGGGGCGCCACCGGGGAGCTGTTTTTT.

This chain links TRBV10-3 with TRBJ1-1, with D hard to call. The CDR3 totals 12 residues. Trimming cost V 2 bases and J 5 bases, with 6 bases left between them. Germline CDR1 is ENHRY and CDR2 is SYGVKD. As DNA, the CDR3 is TGTGCCATCAGTGAGGGGCGAACTGAAGCTTTCTTT. This gives the protein CAISEGRTEAFF.

As concerns this clone: The same CDR3 is also encoded by other DNA sequences in this sample. This chain uses TRBV6-5 with TRBJ1-6; D is uncertain. Per the germline V gene, CDR1 is MNHEY and CDR2 is SVGAGI. Trimming removed 6 bases at V and 4 bases at J, with 7 bases between. There are 13 residues in the CDR3. DNA for the CDR3: TGTGCCAGCAGCCCCCAGTATAATTCACCCCTCCACTTT. It encodes CASSPQYNSPLHF.

The CDR3 reads CASSPNTNTGELFF. As DNA, the CDR3 is TGTGCCAGCTCCCCTAATACGAACACCGGGGAGCTGTTTTTT. This chain links TRBV18 with TRBJ2-2; the D is unclear. The CDR3 sequence is 14 residues long. CDR1 and CDR2 (germline): KGHSH, LQKENI. V dropped 6 bases and J dropped 0 bases, with 8 bases sitting between them.